The 16 T cell receptor beta chains given below trace back to one sample, sequenced in a study of blood T cell repertoires in COVID-19. The data were produced by immunoSEQ multiplex PCR, yet TCRdb's version contains in-frame clones alone and is incomplete. The sample contains around 82,000 clones, roughly 85% of which appear only once. The specimen sequenced was peripheral blood. These receptors were collected from a man aged 50 to 59 with COVID-19, enrolled during active disease.

The gene calls are TRBV29-1 and TRBJ1-2, with 7 bases matching TRBD1. The CDR3 totals 14 residues. V shed 5 bases, J shed 0 bases, and the junction held 6 bases outside the gene matches. Germline V gene data show CDR1 as SQVTM and CDR2 as ANQGSEA. CDR3 protein: CSVRDSATNYGYTF. The DNA for the CDR3 is TGCAGCGTTAGGGACAGCGCGACTAACTATGGCTACACCTTC.

The gene calls are TRBV20-1 and TRBJ1-4; D remains ambiguous. V was shortened by 3 bases and J by 6 bases, with 11 bases between the two germline ends. CDR3 size: 13 residues. Germline loops: CDR1 DFQATT, CDR2 SNEGSKA (reference sequence). CDR3 nucleotide sequence: TGCAGTGCTAGTGATTGGTCGGATGAAAAACTGTTTTTT. The encoded protein is CSASDWSDEKLFF.

The genes are TRBV28 and TRBJ1-6; D gene unclear. CDR1 MDHEN and CDR2 SYDVKM come from the germline V gene. Trimming took 3 bases from V and 5 from J, leaving 11 bases between them. The CDR3 spans 15 residues. The CDR3 region has the DNA TGTGCCAGCAGTTTTAAGCACAGAGATAATTCACCCCTCCACTTT. It codes for CASSFKHRDNSPLHF.

V and J are TRBV28 and TRBJ2-2; TRBD1 might be the D (5 bases). Germline assignment: CDR1 MDHEN and CDR2 SYDVKM. The CDR3 consists of 12 residues. Trimming pared 2 bases from V and 7 bases from J, leaving 5 bases between. Written as DNA, the CDR3 is TGTGCCAGCAGTTTAAGGGGCGGGGAGCTGTTTTTT. It yields the protein CASSLRGGELFF.

The CDR3 DNA sequence: TGTGCCAGCAGCGTAGATAGGGGCAGGGATGAGCAGTTCTTC. Amino acids: CASSVDRGRDEQFF. This sequence joins TRBV9 and TRBJ2-1; maybe TRBD1 (5 bases). The germline V gene encodes CDR1 SGDLS and CDR2 YYNGEE. The V end was cut by 0 bases, the J end by 8 bases, with 12 bases between. This CDR3 spans 14 amino acids.

This clone was observed a few times. The chain uses TRBV7-9 and TRBJ2-2; 8 nucleotides agree with TRBD2. Germline-derived CDR1 and CDR2 are SEHNR and FQNEAQ (reference sequence). The CDR3 runs 15 residues. Trimming cost V 1 base and J 5 bases; bases outside gene matches: 3. CDR3 nucleotides: TGTGCCAGCAGCTTAGTTGGCGGGAGGACCGGGGAGCTGTTTTTT. It encodes CASSLVGGRTGELFF.

This chain connects TRBV30 to TRBJ1-5; D uncertain. CDR1 GTSNPN and CDR2 SVGIG come from the germline V gene (reference sequence). This CDR3 contains 13 residues. Trimming removed 2 bases from V and 7 bases from J, with 12 bases in between. CDR3 sequence reads: CAWSPPARQPQHF. CDR3 DNA: TGTGCCTGGAGTCCTCCAGCCAGGCAGCCCCAGCATTTT.

The V call is TRBV27, the J call TRBJ1-5, with 7 bases matching TRBD1. This CDR3 is built from 15 residues. The germline V gene encodes CDR1 MNHEY and CDR2 SMNVEV (reference sequence). V was clipped by 2 bases and J by 7 bases; unmatched bases: 8. This chain's CDR3 is CASSLSKGADQPQHF. CDR3 nucleotide sequence: TGTGCCAGCAGTTTAAGTAAGGGGGCCGACCAGCCCCAGCATTTT.

The chain has TRBV6-6 and TRBJ1-4, with D possibly TRBD1 on 5 matching bases. This CDR3 is built from 14 residues. Looked up from germline, CDR1 is MNHNY and CDR2 is SVGAGI (reference sequence). V lost 2 bases, J lost 8 bases, and 12 bases lay in between. The CDR3 bases are TGTGCCAGCAGTTACGCAGGGCATGGAGAAAAACTGTTTTTT. Residues: CASSYAGHGEKLFF.

This chain connects TRBV5-8 to TRBJ1-5, with TRBD1 identical over 9 bases. Germline lookup yields CDR1 SGHTS and CDR2 YDEGEE. This CDR3 has 16 residues. Germline trimming cut 4 bases from V and 4 bases from J; bases unmatched to any gene: 9. DNA for the CDR3: TGTGCCAGCAGCGACTCGAACAGGGGGCCGAATCAGCCCCAGCATTTT. This encodes CASSDSNRGPNQPQHF.

The J gene is TRBJ2-1, the V gene TRBV3-1 (or the pseudogene TRBV3-2), with TRBD2 as a possible D gene (5 bases). CDR3 size: 13 residues. V was shortened by 6 bases and J by 7 bases, with 13 bases between the two germline ends. CDR1 LGHDT and CDR2 YNNKEL come from the germline V gene (reference sequence). CDR3 nucleotide sequence: TGTGCCAGCAGAAACGCTGGGGAGAATGAGCAGTTCTTC. Its translation: CASRNAGENEQFF.

This clone was observed a single time. The chain employs TRBV7-9 and TRBJ2-5, with 14 nucleotides matching TRBD2. The CDR3 spans 15 residues. Germline values: CDR1 SEHNR, CDR2 FQNEAQ (reference sequence). V lost 4 bases and J lost 5; bases outside the gene matches: 3. The CDR3 DNA is TGTGCCAGCAGCTCGGGACTAGCGGGAGTTGAGACCCAGTACTTC. This translates into CASSSGLAGVETQYF.

The gene calls are TRBV5-8 and TRBJ1-2; no clear D gene. Germline loops: CDR1 SGHTS, CDR2 YDEGEE. CDR3 length equals 12 residues. Trimming removed 6 bases from V and 7 bases from J, with 13 bases in between. CDR3 residues: CASTQSSGGYTF. The CDR3 DNA is TGTGCCAGCACGCAGTCCTCGGGTGGCTACACCTTC.

The table lists this clone with a count of one. V usage is TRBV9 and J usage is TRBJ2-7; D remains unclear. The germline V gene has CDR1 SGDLS and CDR2 YYNGEE. The V end was cut by 7 bases, the J end by 4 bases, with 18 bases between. The length of the CDR3 is 14 residues. The CDR3 loop reads CASGPDASGYEQYF. Written as DNA, the CDR3 is TGTGCCAGCGGCCCCGATGCAAGTGGTTACGAGCAGTACTTC.

This chain links TRBV6-1 with TRBJ1-5; D not certain. With 1 base removed from V and 6 bases from J, the gap between germline ends came to 4 bases. The V gene's germline CDR1 is MNHNS and CDR2 SASEGT. The CDR3 is made up of 12 amino acids. CDR3 DNA sequence: TGTGCCAGCAGTGAAGGGGCTCAGCCCCAGCATTTT. Amino acids: CASSEGAQPQHF.

V is TRBV4-2 and J is TRBJ2-3; 9 bases match TRBD2. The CDR3 loop spans 17 amino acids. The trim removed 4 bases at V and 2 bases at J, leaving 10 bases unmatched. Germline assignment: CDR1 LGHNA and CDR2 YNFKEQ. The DNA of the CDR3 is TGTGCCAGCAGCCGCGGAGAGGTAGCGGGAGACACAGATACGCAGTATTTT. It is translated as CASSRGEVAGDTDTQYF.